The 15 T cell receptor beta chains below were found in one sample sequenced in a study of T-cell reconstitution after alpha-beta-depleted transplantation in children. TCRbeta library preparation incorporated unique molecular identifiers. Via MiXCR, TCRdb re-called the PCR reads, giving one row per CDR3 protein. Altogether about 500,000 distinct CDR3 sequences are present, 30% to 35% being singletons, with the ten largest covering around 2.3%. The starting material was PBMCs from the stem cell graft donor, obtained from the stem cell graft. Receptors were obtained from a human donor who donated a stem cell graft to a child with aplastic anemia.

CDR3 residues: CASSYSLSQERDRRETQYF. The CDR3 nucleotides are TGTGCCAGCAGTTACTCGCTATCTCAGGAGCGGGACAGACGAGAGACCCAGTACTTC. This sequence joins TRBV6-2 or TRBV6-3 and TRBJ2-5, with D possibly called TRBD1 or TRBD2 (7 bases each). V was clipped by 0 bases and J by 4 bases, with 24 bases between them. CDR1 MNHEY and CDR2 SVGEGT come from the germline V gene. The CDR3 has 19 residues.

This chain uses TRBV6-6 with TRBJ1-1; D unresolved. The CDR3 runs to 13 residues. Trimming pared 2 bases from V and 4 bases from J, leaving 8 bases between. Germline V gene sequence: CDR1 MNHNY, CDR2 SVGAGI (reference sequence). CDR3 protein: CASSYRPSTEAFF. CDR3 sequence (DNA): TGTGCCAGCAGTTACCGCCCGAGCACTGAAGCTTTCTTT.

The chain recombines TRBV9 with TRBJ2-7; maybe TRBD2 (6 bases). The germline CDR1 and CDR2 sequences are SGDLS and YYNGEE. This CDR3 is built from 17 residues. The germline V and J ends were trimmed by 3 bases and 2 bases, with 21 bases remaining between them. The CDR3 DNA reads TGTGCCAGCAGCGCGGGTTTAGCGGACGGCGGCCCCTACGAGCAGTACTTC. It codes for CASSAGLADGGPYEQYF.

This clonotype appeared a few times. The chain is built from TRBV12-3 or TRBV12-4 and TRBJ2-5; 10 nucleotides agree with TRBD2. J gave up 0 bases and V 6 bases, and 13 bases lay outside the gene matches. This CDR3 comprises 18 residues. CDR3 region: CASSLEEVLAGNQETQYF. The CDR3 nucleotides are TGTGCCAGCAGCCTGGAGGAGGTACTAGCGGGGAACCAAGAGACCCAGTACTTC.

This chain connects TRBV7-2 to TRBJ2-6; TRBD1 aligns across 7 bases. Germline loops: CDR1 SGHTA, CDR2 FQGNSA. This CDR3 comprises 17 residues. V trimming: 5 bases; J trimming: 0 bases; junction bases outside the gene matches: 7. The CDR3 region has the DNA TGTGCCAGCAGCCCCCGACAGGGCCGCTCTGGGGCCAACGTCCTGACTTTC. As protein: CASSPRQGRSGANVLTF. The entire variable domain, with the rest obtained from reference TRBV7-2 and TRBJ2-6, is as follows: GAGVSQSPSNKVTEKGKDVELRCDPISGHTALYWYRQSLGQGLEFLIYFQGNSAPDKSGLPSDRFSAERTGGSVSTLTIQRTQQEDSAVYLCASSPRQGRSGANVLTFGAGSRLTVL.

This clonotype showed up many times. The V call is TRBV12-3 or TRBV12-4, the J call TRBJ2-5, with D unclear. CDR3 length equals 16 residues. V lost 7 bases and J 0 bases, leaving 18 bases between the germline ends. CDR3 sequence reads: CASTPAHTLYQETQYF. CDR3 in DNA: TGTGCCAGCACTCCAGCGCACACTTTATACCAAGAGACCCAGTACTTC.

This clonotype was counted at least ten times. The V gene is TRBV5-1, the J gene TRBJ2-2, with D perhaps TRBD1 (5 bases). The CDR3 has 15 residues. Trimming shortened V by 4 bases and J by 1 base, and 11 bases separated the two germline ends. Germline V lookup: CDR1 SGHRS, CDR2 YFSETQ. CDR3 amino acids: CASSLIQGNTGELFF. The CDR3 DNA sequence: TGCGCCAGCAGCCTAATTCAGGGGAACACCGGGGAGCTGTTTTTT.

The CDR3 DNA is TGTGCCAGCAGTCATTTGCGGAAGGGCAATGAGCAGTTCTTC. It specifies CASSHLRKGNEQFF. The V call is TRBV25-1, the J call TRBJ2-1, with D unresolved. CDR3 length: 14 amino acids. Germline-derived CDR1 and CDR2 are MGHDK and SYGVNS. V was shortened by 5 bases and J by 6 bases, with 14 bases between the two germline ends.

The CDR3 coding sequence is TGTGCCAGCCAGGGGTTTGCGAAAAACACTGAAGCTTTCTTT. It yields the protein CASQGFAKNTEAFF. This chain uses TRBV27 with TRBJ1-1; D possibly corresponds to TRBD1 (6 bases). The CDR3 length is 14 residues. The V gene lost 8 bases and the J gene lost 2 bases, with 15 bases spanning the gap. Germline assignment: CDR1 MNHEY and CDR2 SMNVEV (reference sequence).

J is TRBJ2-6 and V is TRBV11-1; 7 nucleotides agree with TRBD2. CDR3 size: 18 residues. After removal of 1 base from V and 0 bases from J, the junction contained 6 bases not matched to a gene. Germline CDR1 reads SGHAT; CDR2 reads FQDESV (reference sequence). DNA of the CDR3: TGTGCCAGCAGCTTAGAGCGGGGTCGAGACTCTGGGGCCAACGTCCTGACTTTC. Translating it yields CASSLERGRDSGANVLTF.

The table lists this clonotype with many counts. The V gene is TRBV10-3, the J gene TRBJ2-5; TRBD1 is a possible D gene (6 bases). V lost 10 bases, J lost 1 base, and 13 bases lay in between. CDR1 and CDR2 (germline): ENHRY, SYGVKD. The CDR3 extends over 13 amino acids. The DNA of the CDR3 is TGTGCCACCAACAGGGAAAGCCAAGAGACCCAGTACTTC. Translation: CATNRESQETQYF.

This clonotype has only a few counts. The chain's CDR3 is CSVGRRTGGEETQYF. The CDR3 DNA follows: TGCAGCGTTGGGAGGCGGACAGGGGGCGAAGAGACCCAGTACTTC. This chain joins TRBV29-1 and TRBJ2-5; 11 bases match TRBD1. V lost 4 bases and J lost 3; bases outside the gene matches: 7. The CDR3 totals 15 residues. Germline loops: CDR1 SQVTM, CDR2 ANQGSEA.

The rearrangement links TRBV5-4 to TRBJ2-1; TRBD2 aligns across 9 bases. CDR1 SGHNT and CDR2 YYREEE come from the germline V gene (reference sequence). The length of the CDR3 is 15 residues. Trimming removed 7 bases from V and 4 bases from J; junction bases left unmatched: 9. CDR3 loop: CASHLAGGPYNEQFF. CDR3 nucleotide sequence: TGTGCCAGCCACTTGGCGGGAGGGCCTTACAATGAGCAGTTCTTC.

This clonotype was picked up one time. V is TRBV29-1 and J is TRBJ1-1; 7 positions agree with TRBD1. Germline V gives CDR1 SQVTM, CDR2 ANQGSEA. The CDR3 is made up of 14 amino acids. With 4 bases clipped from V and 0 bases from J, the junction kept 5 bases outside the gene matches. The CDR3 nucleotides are TGCAGCGTTGGTCGACAGGGCATGAACACTGAAGCTTTCTTT. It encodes CSVGRQGMNTEAFF.

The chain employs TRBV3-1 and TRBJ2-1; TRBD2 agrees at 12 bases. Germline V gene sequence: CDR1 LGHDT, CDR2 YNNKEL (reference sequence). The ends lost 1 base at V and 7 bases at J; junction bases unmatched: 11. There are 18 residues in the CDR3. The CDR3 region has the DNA TGTGCCAGCAGCCAAGGGCAACTAGCGGGAGGATCACGGAATGAGCAGTTCTTC. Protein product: CASSQGQLAGGSRNEQFF.